This paragraph covers one TCR beta chain sequence. These data originate in a study of blood T cell repertoires in COVID-19. Methods used by the authors: Nucleated cell number was recorded as an estimate derived from reference gene primer amplification. Sequencing used immunoSEQ multiplex PCR; TCRdb keeps in-frame clones, though not all of them. V, J and clone size were drawn from that table, and D and trimming were deduced from the DNA. The sample contains 200,000 to 250,000 clones, around 80% of which appear only once. Recovered status applied to Cohort 3 donors who had two consecutive negative PCRs. It also applied to those with clearance or with symptom resolution. The source material was PBMCs or T cells enriched from blood (not recorded which). This TCR was recovered from a man aged 55 to 70 who had recovered from COVID-19.

The CDR3 reads CASTNRASTGGYTF. The DNA of the CDR3 is TGTGCCAGTACCAACAGGGCCTCAACGGGAGGCTACACCTTC. This chain links TRBV19 with TRBJ1-2; a possible D gene is TRBD1 (6 bases). V lost 7 bases and J 8 bases, leaving 20 bases between the germline ends. CDR1 is LNHDA, CDR2 SQIVND, per germline (reference sequence). The length of the CDR3 is 14 residues.